This TCR beta chain was documented in a study of OX40 agonist ivuxolimab in advanced cancers. Overall study: Patients receiving dose escalation had hepatocellular carcinoma, melanoma, renal cell or head and neck cancer. Antecedent anti-PD-1, anti-PD-L1 or anti-CTLA-4 therapy was permissible, with around 40% having received some. Study observations and caveats: Clonal expansion was seen in CD4+ and CD8+ blood T cells by week 6 at 0.1 to 3.0 mg/kg.

V lost 2 bases to trimming and J lost 4 bases, with 8 bases between them. This CDR3 has 14 residues. Germline CDR1 and CDR2: SEHNR and FQNEAQ (reference sequence). Remarks on this clone: Its antigen is still unknown.

Profiling relied on immunoSEQ multiplex PCR, and the TCRdb table lists in-frame clones only, not all of them. The sample holds 40,000 to 45,000 clones, 85% to 95% seen once. This clonotype was obtained from an adult with an advanced solid tumor such as melanoma, head and neck, liver or kidney cancer. Here the sequenced sample was CD4+ or CD8+ T cells sorted from blood, taken in a trial of the OX40 agonist ivuxolimab. The chain carries TRBV7-9 and TRBJ2-2, with D hard to call. CDR3 nucleotide sequence: TGTGCCAGCAGCTTAACAGAACGCACCGGGGAGCTGTTTTTT. Translating it yields CASSLTERTGELFF.